A selection of T cell receptor beta chains follows, all from one sample in a study of blood T cell repertoires in COVID-19. Here immunoSEQ multiplex PCR was the method, and the copy in TCRdb shows in-frame clones only, minus some. The data hold under 300,000 clones, with less than 90% observed a single time. The specimen sequenced was peripheral blood. These receptors were collected from a man aged 55 to 70 who had recovered from COVID-19. The CDR3 runs from the conserved cysteine through the conserved F or W. The D gene is left open where the match is weak. The listing skips clone size in some rows; elsewhere it reads once, few, many or a size class.

j_call d_call clone_size v_call cdr3_nt cdr3_aa
TRBJ1-1 TRBD1 NA TRBV7-2 TGTGCCAGCAGCCCGCGACAGGGAAACACTGAAGCTTTCTTT CASSPRQGNTEAFF
TRBJ1-6 TRBD1 once TRBV7-2 TGTGCCAGCAGCTTAGGGACAGGGGGGCATTCACCCCTCCACTTT CASSLGTGGHSPLHF
TRBJ2-2 TRBD2 NA TRBV4-2 TGTGCCAGCAGCCCCGAGGGACTAGCTTCAGCGAACACCGGGGAGCTGTTTTTT CASSPEGLASANTGELFF
TRBJ1-2 TRBD1 once TRBV7-8 TGTGCCAGCAGCACATCGGACAGGGGAGACTATGGCTACACCTTC CASSTSDRGDYGYTF
TRBJ1-4 TRBD1 NA TRBV2 TGTGCCAGCAGCTTTGACAGGGGGCTTGAAAAACTGTTTTTT CASSFDRGLEKLFF
TRBJ1-2 NA NA TRBV19 TGTGCCAGTAGTATCAGTCCGACAAACTTCTACTATGGCTACACCTTC CASSISPTNFYYGYTF
TRBJ2-7 TRBD1 NA TRBV5-1 TGCGCCAGCAGCCCCGGGACAGGCGTTACCTACGAGCAGTACTTC CASSPGTGVTYEQYF
TRBJ2-1 TRBD1 NA TRBV7-3 TGTGCCAGCAGCCGGGACAGTTACAATGAGCAGTTCTTC CASSRDSYNEQFF
TRBJ1-6 NA NA TRBV27 TGTGCCAGCAGTATGACAGCTAATAATTCACCCCTCCACTTT CASSMTANNSPLHF
TRBJ2-3 TRBD1 NA TRBV18 TGTGCCAGCTCACCTAGACAGGGTAGCACAGATACGCAGTATTTT CASSPRQGSTDTQYF
TRBJ2-5 NA NA TRBV7-8 TGTGCCAGCAGCCACTGGGACACACTCCAAGAGACCCAGTACTTC CASSHWDTLQETQYF
TRBJ1-2 NA few TRBV6-1 TGTGCCAGCAGTGAAGCGGCGGGGTGGGATGGCTACACCTTC CASSEAAGWDGYTF
TRBJ2-5 NA NA TRBV3-1/TRBV3-2 TGTGCCAGCAGCCAAAGGGGGGGGAGAGGAGAGACCCAGTACTTC CASSQRGGRGETQYF
TRBJ1-5 NA NA TRBV6-1 TGTGCCAGCAGTGAATTGGGGCGCAGGCAGCCCCAGCATTTT CASSELGRRQPQHF
TRBJ1-1 NA NA TRBV6-5 TGTGCCAGCAGACGACAGACGATGAACACTGAAGCTTTCTTT CASRRQTMNTEAFF
TRBJ2-1 TRBD2 NA TRBV9 TGTGCCAGCAGGGGAGGCGGGAGGGCCTTTGAGCAGTTCTTC CASRGGGRAFEQFF
TRBJ1-1 NA once TRBV5-1 TGCGCCAGCAGCTTGGAAGGGGCCCTAAACACTGAAGCTTTCTTT CASSLEGALNTEAFF
TRBJ2-2 TRBD1 NA TRBV5-1 TGCGCCAGCAGCTTGGGACAGGGAAGTTTCGGGGAGCTGTTTTTT CASSLGQGSFGELFF
TRBJ2-1 TRBD2 NA TRBV4-2 TGTGCCAGCAGCCAAGCCCCGGGAGCGGGGGGAAACAATGAGCAGTTCTTC CASSQAPGAGGNNEQFF
TRBJ1-3 TRBD1 NA TRBV6-5 TGTGCCAGCAGCGTGGGACAGACTGGAAACACCATATATTTT CASSVGQTGNTIYF
TRBJ2-1 NA NA TRBV24-1 TGTGCCACCAGTGATCCATCAAATTATGAGCAGTTCTTC CATSDPSNYEQFF
TRBJ2-7 NA NA TRBV7-8 TGTGCCAGCAGCACGAGGGTGGGGATCGAGCAGTACTTC CASSTRVGIEQYF
TRBJ1-3 NA NA TRBV2 TGTGCCAGCGGATGGACTGGTGGGTCTGGAAACACCATATATTTT CASGWTGGSGNTIYF
TRBJ2-1 TRBD2 NA TRBV18 TGTGCCGGCTCGCAGACTAGCGGGACCTACAATGAGCAGTTCTTC CAGSQTSGTYNEQFF
TRBJ2-7 NA NA TRBV2 TGTGCCAGCAGTGACGGCTTGACAGTCCTCTACGAGCAGTACTTC CASSDGLTVLYEQYF
TRBJ1-5 TRBD1 NA TRBV6-6 TGTGCCAGCAGGTTGGACAGGTCCTTCAATCAGCCCCAGCATTTT CASRLDRSFNQPQHF
TRBJ2-1 TRBD2 NA TRBV3-1/TRBV3-2 TGTGCCAGCAGCCAAGTGGGGGGGAAGAATGAGCAGTTCTTC CASSQVGGKNEQFF
TRBJ2-7 TRBD1 NA TRBV12-3/TRBV12-4 TGTGCCAGCAGTACAGGGGGCTACGAGCAGTACTTC CASSTGGYEQYF
TRBJ2-7 NA NA TRBV9 TGTGCCAGCTCAAAGACAGACTACGAGCAGTACTTC CASSKTDYEQYF
TRBJ2-3 NA once TRBV24-1 TGTGCCACCAACTCAATCGCGAGAAGGACAGCTGATACGCAGTATTTT CATNSIARRTADTQYF
TRBJ2-2 TRBD2 NA TRBV6-5 TGTGCCAGCAGCGCGACTAGCGGGGGTAGGGAGCTGTTTTTT CASSATSGGRELFF
TRBJ1-2 NA NA TRBV27 TGTGCCAGCAGTCCCCGAAACAGCTATGGCTACACCTTC CASSPRNSYGYTF
TRBJ1-3 NA few TRBV11-3 TGTGCCAGCAGCTTGCGGCAGGGGCCTGGAAACACCATATATTTT CASSLRQGPGNTIYF
TRBJ2-3 TRBD2 NA TRBV6-1 TGTGCCAGCAGTGAAGGACTAGCTGGCACAGATACGCAGTATTTT CASSEGLAGTDTQYF
TRBJ2-1 NA NA TRBV5-1 TGCGCCAGCAGCTTGGAGGGGGAAAAGGAGTTCTTC CASSLEGEKEFF
TRBJ1-1 TRBD1 NA TRBV4-1 TGCGCCAGCAGCCGGGACAGGCTTGAGGCACGCACTGAAGCTTTCTTT CASSRDRLEARTEAFF
TRBJ1-5 TRBD1 NA TRBV2 TGTGCCAGCAGTAGAACCGGGACAGGGAGGCAGCCCCAGCATTTT CASSRTGTGRQPQHF
TRBJ2-3 TRBD2 NA TRBV14 TGTGCCAGCAGCCAACGCCCGGGACTAGGCACAGATACGCAGTATTTT CASSQRPGLGTDTQYF
TRBJ1-3 TRBD1 NA TRBV4-2 TGTGCCAGCAGCCCGGGACAGTCGAGCTCTGGAAACACCATATATTTT CASSPGQSSSGNTIYF
TRBJ2-3 NA NA TRBV11-1 TGTGCCAGCAGCCGTGATGGGACAAGCACAGATACGCAGTATTTT CASSRDGTSTDTQYF
TRBJ2-2 NA NA TRBV10-1 TGCGCCAGCAGTGAGTCATCAGCAGGGTTTGGCGGGGAGCTGTTTTTT CASSESSAGFGGELFF
TRBJ1-1 NA NA TRBV6-6 TGTGCCAGCAGTTACGGGGGCGCGGGCACTGAAGCTTTCTTT CASSYGGAGTEAFF
TRBJ2-7 TRBD2 NA TRBV30 TGTGCCTGGAGGGGAGGGCACTACGAGCAGTACTTC CAWRGGHYEQYF
TRBJ1-2 NA NA TRBV11-2 TGTGCCAGCAGCCCGGCCGGGACTTATGGCTACACCTTC CASSPAGTYGYTF
TRBJ2-1 NA NA TRBV11-2 TGTGCCAGCAGCCCCACCAGCCTAGCTTCTGGTGAGCAGTTCTTC CASSPTSLASGEQFF
TRBJ2-5 NA few TRBV30 TGTGCCTGGAGTCTACAGATTCAAGAGACCCAGTACTTC CAWSLQIQETQYF
TRBJ2-3 TRBD2 NA TRBV30 TGTGCCTGGACCGGGACTAGCGTTGGGGCGCAGTATTTT CAWTGTSVGAQYF
TRBJ1-2 NA NA TRBV18 TGTGCCAGCTCACCCCGGGACTTCTATGGCTACACCTTC CASSPRDFYGYTF
TRBJ2-7 NA NA TRBV6-5 TGTGCCAGCACGATGGTAACAGGGTTGTACGAGCAGTACTTC CASTMVTGLYEQYF
TRBJ1-1 TRBD1 NA TRBV3-1/TRBV3-2 TGTGCCAGCAGCCACCTTACAGGGGACACTGAAGCTTTCTTT CASSHLTGDTEAFF
TRBJ1-4 NA NA TRBV5-6 TGTGCCAGCAGCTCGACATACAGGGATGAGGTGGAAAAACTGTTTTTT CASSSTYRDEVEKLFF
TRBJ2-3 NA NA TRBV5-1 TGCGCCAGCAGCTTGGGGGACACCGTTGATGATACGCAGTATTTT CASSLGDTVDDTQYF
TRBJ2-1 TRBD2 NA TRBV27 TGTGCCAGCAGTTTCGTAGCGGGAGGGCAGTTCTTC CASSFVAGGQFF
TRBJ2-2 TRBD2 NA TRBV28 TGTGCCAGCAGTTTACTTACTCTTGCGGGAGCCGGGGAGCTGTTTTTT CASSLLTLAGAGELFF